This T cell receptor (beta chain) was documented in a study of identical twins. Study findings and constraints: Diverse VJ usage suggested most zero-insertion clonotypes were not invariant T cells.

This clonotype was detected ten times or more. The antigen remains undetermined. MiXCR, run by TCRdb on the 5' RACE reads, gives a single entry per CDR3 protein. The sample holds roughly 700,000 distinct CDR3 sequences, 8.6% seen once. The germline V gene encodes CDR1 LGHDT and CDR2 YNNKEL (reference sequence). V was shortened by 6 bases and J by 7 bases, with 15 bases between the two germline ends. CDR3 size: 14 residues. The sample was also linked to a second study, of yellow fever vaccine responses in identical twins.

The chain carries TRBV3-1 and TRBJ2-2; possibly TRBD1 for D (6 bases). The origin of this receptor is a woman between 18 and 30 years old in good health. The sample taken for sequencing was PBMCs. This CDR3 is CASSVLGGNGELFF. DNA of the CDR3: TGTGCCAGCAGTGTTCTTGGGGGCAACGGGGAGCTGTTTTTT.